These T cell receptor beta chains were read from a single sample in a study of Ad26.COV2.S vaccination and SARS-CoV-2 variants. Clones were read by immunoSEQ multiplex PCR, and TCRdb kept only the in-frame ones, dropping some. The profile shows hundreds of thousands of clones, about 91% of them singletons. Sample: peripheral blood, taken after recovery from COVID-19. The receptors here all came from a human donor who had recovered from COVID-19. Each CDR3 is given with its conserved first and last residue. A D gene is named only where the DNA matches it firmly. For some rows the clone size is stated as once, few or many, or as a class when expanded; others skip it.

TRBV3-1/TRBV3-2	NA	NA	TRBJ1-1	TGTGCCAGCAGCCAAGACAGAGGGGGTGGCCTGAACACTGAAGCTTTCTTT	CASSQDRGGGLNTEAFF
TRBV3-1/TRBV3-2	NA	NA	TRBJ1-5	TGTGCCAGCAGCCAGGACTCAAACGCGGTACAGCCCCAGCATTTT	CASSQDSNAVQPQHF
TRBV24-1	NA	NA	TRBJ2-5	TGTGCCACCAGTGATAGTGGAGAGACCCAGTACTTC	CATSDSGETQYF
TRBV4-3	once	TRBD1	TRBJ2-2	TGCGCCAGCAGCCACCTGACAGGGTTGGTGACCGGGGAGCTGTTTTTT	CASSHLTGLVTGELFF
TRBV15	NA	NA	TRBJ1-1	TGTGCCACCACCAGGCGAACGGAAGCTGAAGCTTTCTTT	CATTRRTEAEAFF
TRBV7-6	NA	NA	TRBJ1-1	TGTGCCAGCAGCTTGTCGGCCGGATCCATGAACACTGAAGCTTTCTTT	CASSLSAGSMNTEAFF
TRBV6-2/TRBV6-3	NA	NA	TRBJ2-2	TGTGCCAGCAGTTACCGGTCGGGAAACACCGGGGAGCTGTTTTTT	CASSYRSGNTGELFF
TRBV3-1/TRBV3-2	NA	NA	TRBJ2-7	TGTGCCAGCAGCCCAAGCCGGAGGGAGCAGTACTTC	CASSPSRREQYF
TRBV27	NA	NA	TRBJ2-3	TGTGCCAGCAGTTTTTACTCGGATACGCAGTATTTT	CASSFYSDTQYF
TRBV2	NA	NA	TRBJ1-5	TGTGCCAGCAGTGAGAAAGGTCCCCAGCATTTT	CASSEKGPQHF
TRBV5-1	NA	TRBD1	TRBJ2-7	TGCGCCAGCAGCTTCCGGACAGGAGACTACGAGCAGTACTTC	CASSFRTGDYEQYF
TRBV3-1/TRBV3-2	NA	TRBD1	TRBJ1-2	TGTGCCAGCAGCGCCAGGGGGGCTGGTGGCTACACCTTC	CASSARGAGGYTF
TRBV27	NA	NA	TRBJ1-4	TGTGCCAGCAGTTTACATGCCGGTGCAACTAATGAAAAACTGTTTTTT	CASSLHAGATNEKLFF
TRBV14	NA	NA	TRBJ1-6	TGTGCCAGCAGCTTCCCCGGTACAAGACTCCACTTT	CASSFPGTRLHF
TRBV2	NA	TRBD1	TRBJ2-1	TGTGCCAGCAGTGCGCAGGGGGCGACGAGAAATGAGCAGTTCTTC	CASSAQGATRNEQFF
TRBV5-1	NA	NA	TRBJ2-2	TGCGCCAGCAGCAGAGGGGGGCCCGGGGAGCTGTTTTTT	CASSRGGPGELFF
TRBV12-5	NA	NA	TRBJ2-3	TGTGCTAGTGGTTTGAGTGGGACTTCCACAGATACGCAGTATTTT	CASGLSGTSTDTQYF
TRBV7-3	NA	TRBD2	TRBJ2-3	TGTGCCAGCAGCGGGAGCGGGGGGGCTTTAGATACGCAGTATTTT	CASSGSGGALDTQYF
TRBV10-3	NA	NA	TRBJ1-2	TGTGCCATCAGGACAGCTAACTATGGCTACACCTTC	CAIRTANYGYTF
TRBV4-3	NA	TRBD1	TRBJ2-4	TGCGCCAGCAGCCAAGAACCAGGGGGCAGGCAAAACATTCAGTACTTC	CASSQEPGGRQNIQYF
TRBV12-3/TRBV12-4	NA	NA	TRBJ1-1	TGTGCCAGCAGTTTAATAGGGGACACTGAAGCTTTCTTT	CASSLIGDTEAFF
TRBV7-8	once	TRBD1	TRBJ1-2	TGTGCCAGCAGCGCGACAGGGGGCGCTTGGGGCTACACCTTC	CASSATGGAWGYTF
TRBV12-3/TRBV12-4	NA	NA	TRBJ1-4	TGTGCCAGCAGGGGGGGGGAAAAACTGTTTTTT	CASRGGEKLFF
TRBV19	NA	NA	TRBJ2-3	TGTGCCAGTAGTATTTTGGGAACACCCACAGATACGCAGTATTTT	CASSILGTPTDTQYF
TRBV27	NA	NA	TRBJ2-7	TGTGCCAGCAGTTTATCAGCAGGGGGGCTTTCCTACGAGCAGTACTTC	CASSLSAGGLSYEQYF
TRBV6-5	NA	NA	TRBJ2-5	TGTGCCAGCACCGAACGACAGGTCGGATACTTC	CASTERQVGYF
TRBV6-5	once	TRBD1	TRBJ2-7	TGTGCCAGCAGACCGCGACAGGGCGAGCAGTACTTC	CASRPRQGEQYF
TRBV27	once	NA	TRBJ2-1	TGTGCCAGCAGTCCACGGCAATTCTCGGCTAAATACAATGAGCAGTTCTTC	CASSPRQFSAKYNEQFF
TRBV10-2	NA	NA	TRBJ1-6	TGCGCCAGCAGTGAGTATCGAGACGGGCATTCACCCCTCCACTTT	CASSEYRDGHSPLHF
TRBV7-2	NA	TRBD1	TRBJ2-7	TGTGCCAGCAGCCCTCGGGACAGTGGATACGAGCAGTACTTC	CASSPRDSGYEQYF
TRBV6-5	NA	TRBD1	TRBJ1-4	TGTGCCAGCAGCCCGAGGGACAGGAATGAAAAACTGTTTTTT	CASSPRDRNEKLFF